Listed here are 26 T cell receptor beta chains from one sample, sequenced in a study of blood T cells in healthy people across ages. Using a J-beta primer mix together with a sample-barcoded 5' primer, a second PCR was run for about 6 to 12 cycles. TCRdb used MiXCR to reprocess the 5' RACE reads, holding one entry per CDR3 protein. This sample yields some 880,000 distinct CDR3 sequences, of which 30% to 45% are seen a single time; 10% to 15% belongs to the top ten. Sequenced input: blood. These receptor sequences come from a man aged 18 to 29 in good health.

On this clonotype itself: One end of the junction fails to match germline, which may point to a read error. The chain joins TRBV20-1 to TRBJ1-2, with D possibly being TRBD1 (5 bases). The CDR3 has 13 amino acids. Per the germline V gene, CDR1 is DFQATT and CDR2 is SNEGSKA (reference sequence). The CDR3 sequence: CSARLDSYYGHTF. The DNA for the CDR3 is TGCAGTGCTAGACTCGACAGCTACTATGGCCACACCTTC.

This clonotype occurred a few times. The chain combines TRBV12-3 or TRBV12-4 with TRBJ2-2; D gene ambiguous. V was shortened by 4 bases and J by 0 bases, with 9 bases between the two germline ends. CDR3 length: 15 residues. CDR3 region: CASSSRLPNTGELFF. DNA of the CDR3: TGTGCCAGCAGTTCCCGATTGCCGAACACCGGGGAGCTGTTTTTT.

This clonotype showed up just once. A read error is possible here, since a much larger clone lies one base away. CDR3 sequence: CASNQVDRDRDYEQYF. As DNA, the CDR3 is TGCGCCAGCAACCAAGTTGACCGGGACAGGGACTACGAGCAGTACTTC. The rearrangement joins TRBV4-3 to TRBJ2-7; TRBD1 agrees at 9 bases. Germline V CDR1 and CDR2: LGHNA, YSLEER. The CDR3 totals 16 residues.

The chain has TRBV18 and TRBJ1-1, with 9 bases lining up with TRBD1. V shed 3 bases, J shed 7 bases, and the junction held 3 bases outside the gene matches. Germline lookup yields CDR1 KGHSH and CDR2 LQKENI. This CDR3 is built from 13 residues. The CDR3 reads CASSPGTGNEAFF. CDR3 DNA: TGTGCCAGCTCACCCGGGACAGGGAATGAAGCTTTCTTT.

This chain uses TRBV28 with TRBJ1-5, with TRBD1 matching over 11 bases. V lost 6 bases, J lost 8 bases, and 6 bases stayed unmatched. CDR1 is MDHEN, CDR2 SYDVKM, per germline. This CDR3 comprises 14 residues. CDR3: CASRRTGGVEPQHF. CDR3 nucleotides: TGTGCCAGCAGGAGGACAGGGGGCGTGGAGCCCCAGCATTTT.

The table lists this clonotype with a few counts. The chain joins TRBV14 to TRBJ2-7; 9 positions match TRBD2. CDR1 SGHDN and CDR2 FVKESK come from the germline V gene. The junction had 9 bases not matched to a gene; V was cut back by 2 bases and J by 7 bases. This CDR3 has 15 residues. The CDR3 DNA sequence: TGTGCCAGCAGCCAACGCGGGGGGGACAGCAATGAGCAGTACTTC. Translated: CASSQRGGDSNEQYF.

The chain links TRBV20-1 to TRBJ2-7; 7 positions agree with TRBD2. The CDR3 runs 15 residues. V lost 2 bases, J lost 4 bases, and 11 bases stayed unmatched. CDR1 and CDR2 (germline): DFQATT, SNEGSKA (reference sequence). This chain's CDR3 is CSARPTSRAIYEQYF. CDR3 coding DNA: TGCAGTGCTAGACCGACTAGCAGGGCCATTTACGAGCAGTACTTC.

In this sample, this clonotype turned up many times. V is TRBV3-1 and J is TRBJ2-3; 9 bases are a match to TRBD2. The CDR3 runs to 16 residues. V dropped 4 bases and J dropped 2; count of bases not matched to a gene: 7. Germline loops: CDR1 LGHDT, CDR2 YNNKEL (reference sequence). The CDR3 DNA sequence: TGTGCCAGCAGCCTTACCGGGACTAGCTTCACAGATACGCAGTATTTT. This encodes CASSLTGTSFTDTQYF.

The table lists this clonotype with a few counts. The chain links TRBV14 to TRBJ1-6, with D perhaps matching TRBD1 (6 bases). Germline values: CDR1 SGHDN, CDR2 FVKESK. The V and J ends lost 1 base and 10 bases respectively, with 11 bases between them. This CDR3 spans 14 amino acids. The CDR3 region has the DNA TGTGCCAGCAGCCAAGGGGGGGGCCACTCACCCCTCCACTTT. Protein product: CASSQGGGHSPLHF.

Only a few counts were recorded for this clonotype. This chain uses TRBV20-1 with TRBJ1-5; D possibly corresponds to TRBD1 (5 bases). Trimming cost V 6 bases and J 0 bases, with 12 bases left between them. This CDR3 has 14 residues. Germline V gives CDR1 DFQATT, CDR2 SNEGSKA (reference sequence). The chain's CDR3 is CSASPGHSNQPQHF. The DNA of the CDR3 is TGCAGTGCCAGTCCGGGGCATAGCAATCAGCCCCAGCATTTT.

This clonotype has more than one count but fewer than ten. The chain is built from TRBV9 and TRBJ2-1; D ambiguous. The better agreement between TRBJ2-7 and the DNA end casts doubt on the J call. The germline V gene encodes CDR1 SGDLS and CDR2 YYNGEE. The CDR3 consists of 14 residues. The CDR3: CASSRSPSYNEQYF. The CDR3 DNA reads as TGTGCCAGCAGCCGTAGCCCCTCCTACAATGAGCAGTACTTC.

The V and J genes are TRBV7-2 and TRBJ2-7; the D gene is possibly TRBD2 (5 bases). The DNA end is a closer match to TRBJ2-5, so the J assignment may be wrong. The CDR3 loop spans 13 amino acids. Germline V CDR1 and CDR2: SGHTA, FQGNSA. CDR3 sequence (DNA): TGTGCCAGCAGCACACAGCGCGGGGAGACCCAGTACTTC. Amino acids: CASSTQRGETQYF.

The sample holds a few counts of this clonotype. The rearrangement joins TRBV6-2 or TRBV6-3 to TRBJ2-7, with a weak D call TRBD1 (5 bases). Trimming cost V 2 bases and J 5 bases, with 16 bases left between them. CDR3 length: 15 residues. Germline CDR1 is MNHEY and CDR2 is SVGEGT. The CDR3 sequence: CASSYRQKKGDEQYF. The CDR3 nucleotides read TGTGCCAGCAGTTACCGGCAGAAGAAAGGGGACGAGCAGTACTTC.

The rearrangement links TRBV24-1 to TRBJ2-1; 8 bases are shared with TRBD1. V dropped 4 bases and J dropped 7; count of bases not matched to a gene: 8. CDR1 and CDR2 (germline): KGHDR, SFDVKD. The length of the CDR3 is 15 residues. The DNA of the CDR3 is TGTGCCACCAGTGACAGACAGGGGTTGCGGAATGAGCAGTTCTTC. This sequence encodes CATSDRQGLRNEQFF.

This chain links TRBV11-3 with TRBJ2-7, with a weak D call TRBD1 (5 bases). The germline V gene has CDR1 SGHNT and CDR2 YENEEA. The length of the CDR3 is 15 residues. Deletions cut 3 bases from V and 7 bases from J, with 19 bases between. Here the CDR3 DNA reads TGTGCCAGCAGCTTGGCAGGGAACGGGCATGCTGAGCAGTACTTC. Translated: CASSLAGNGHAEQYF.

V gene TRBV4-3 combines with J gene TRBJ2-7; 8 bases match TRBD1. This CDR3 spans 15 amino acids. Germline CDR1 and CDR2: LGHNA and YSLEER. V trimming: 1 base; J trimming: 2 bases; junction bases outside the gene matches: 4. CDR3 residues: CASSQAQGAPYEQYF. The CDR3 DNA reads as TGCGCCAGCAGCCAAGCGCAGGGGGCACCCTACGAGCAGTACTTC.

In this sample, this clonotype turned up a few times. The V call is TRBV7-6, the J call TRBJ2-3; the D gene is possibly TRBD1 (6 bases). The germline CDR1 and CDR2 sequences are SGHVS and FNYEAQ. The CDR3 runs to 12 residues. Trimming cost V 5 bases and J 8 bases, with 11 bases left between them. This CDR3 reads CASSQDSSTQYF. Here the CDR3 DNA reads TGTGCCAGCAGCCAGGACAGTAGTACGCAGTATTTT.

There are a few counts of this clonotype. The chain has TRBV10-3 and TRBJ2-1, with TRBD2 as a possible D gene (6 bases). Per germline, CDR1 ENHRY and CDR2 SYGVKD. There are 13 residues in the CDR3. Trimming removed 6 bases at V and 7 bases at J, with 13 bases between. CDR3: CAISPTSPNEQFF. The CDR3 coding sequence is TGTGCCATCAGCCCGACTAGTCCTAATGAGCAGTTCTTC.

This clonotype was recorded a few times. The chain combines TRBV30 with TRBJ1-2, with 7 bases that match TRBD1. Trimming at V came to 4 bases and at J to 2 bases, leaving 7 bases not matched to a gene. This CDR3 comprises 14 residues. Germline V gives CDR1 GTSNPN, CDR2 SVGIG (reference sequence). The CDR3 loop is CAWNRAGGNYGYTF. DNA of the CDR3: TGTGCCTGGAACCGGGCAGGGGGAAACTATGGCTACACCTTC.

The chain couples TRBV5-6 to TRBJ2-1; D possibly matches TRBD1 or TRBD2 (5 bases each). The germline gives CDR1 SGHDT, CDR2 YYEEEE. V was pared by 7 bases and J by 7 bases, with 24 bases between. The CDR3 runs 16 residues. DNA of the CDR3: TGTGCCAGCTTAGCTTACGGTGGGGGACGAGTGAATGAGCAGTTCTTC. Residues: CASLAYGGGRVNEQFF.

The chain links TRBV15 to TRBJ1-2; no reliable D call. The CDR3 has 14 amino acids. With 1 base removed from V and 7 bases from J, the gap between germline ends came to 13 bases. Germline CDR1 LNHNV, CDR2 YYDKDF (reference sequence). As DNA, the CDR3 is TGTGCCACCAGCAGAGGAGGGTGGCGGGGTGGCTACACCTTC. It specifies CATSRGGWRGGYTF.

A remark on this clonotype: A much more abundant neighbour one base away suggests this may be a read error. V usage is TRBV4-2 and J usage is TRBJ2-4; D remains ambiguous. The end of the DNA fits TRBJ2-7 better, so the J call may be wrong. Germline V gene lookup returns CDR1 LGHNA and CDR2 YNFKEQ. This CDR3 region has 14 residues. The CDR3 protein is CASSQEGWDYEQYF. The CDR3 DNA reads as TGTGCCAGCAGCCAAGAGGGTTGGGATTACGAGCAGTACTTC.

The chain couples TRBV20-1 to TRBJ1-5; TRBD1 aligns across 7 bases. The CDR3 runs to 12 residues. Germline assignment: CDR1 DFQATT and CDR2 SNEGSKA (reference sequence). J lost 9 bases, V lost 7 bases, and 9 bases had no gene match. The CDR3 coding sequence is TGCAGTGTTAGCCGACAGGGATGGCCCCAGCATTTT. Translation: CSVSRQGWPQHF.

In its sample, this clonotype was seen many times. V is TRBV20-1 and J is TRBJ2-4, with D unclear. V was trimmed by 3 bases and J by 3 bases, leaving 3 bases between them. The CDR3 spans 11 residues. In germline, CDR1 is DFQATT, CDR2 SNEGSKA (reference sequence). DNA of the CDR3: TGCAGTGCTAGTATCAAAAACATTCAGTACTTC. Translated: CSASIKNIQYF.

The chain carries TRBV20-1 and TRBJ2-3; TRBD2 aligns across 7 bases. CDR3 length: 14 amino acids. The junction had 10 bases not matched to a gene; V was cut back by 6 bases and J by 4 bases. CDR1 and CDR2 from the germline V gene are DFQATT and SNEGSKA (reference sequence). DNA for the CDR3: TGCAGTGCGGCCCCGAGCGGGGCGGCAGATACGCAGTATTTT. It codes for CSAAPSGAADTQYF.

The CDR3 nucleotides are TGTGCCAGCAGTTCCGGTAGGGCAGGAGATTCACCCCTCCACTTT. Amino acids: CASSSGRAGDSPLHF. The gene calls are TRBV6-5 and TRBJ1-6; no clear D gene. In germline, CDR1 is MNHEY, CDR2 SVGAGI. The CDR3 covers 15 residues. V dropped 4 bases and J dropped 8 bases, with 15 bases sitting between them.